The 20 T cell receptor beta chains below were found in one sample sequenced in a study of T cell responses to AZD1222 COVID-19 vaccine. Here immunoSEQ multiplex PCR was the method, and the copy in TCRdb shows in-frame clones only, minus some. Here the sample spans about 160,000 clones, around 94% being singletons. The sequencing used peripheral blood, collected 28 days after the second AZD1222 dose. The receptors come from an adult who received the AZD1222 COVID-19 vaccine.

The J gene is TRBJ2-1, the V gene TRBV29-1, with 9 bases lining up with TRBD1. The CDR3 contains 13 residues. After removal of 3 bases from V and 7 bases from J, the junction contained 4 bases not matched to a gene. The V gene's germline CDR1 is SQVTM and CDR2 ANQGSEA. The CDR3 region has the DNA TGCAGCGTTGAGAGGGACAGGGCTAATGAGCAGTTCTTC. This codes for CSVERDRANEQFF.

The rearrangement uses TRBV28 and TRBJ2-5, with a possible D match to TRBD2 (5 bases). The CDR3 covers 15 residues. V gave up 8 bases and J gave up 3 bases, with 19 bases separating them. Germline-derived CDR1 and CDR2 are MDHEN and SYDVKM. The CDR3 loop is CASVAASHGKETQYF. The CDR3 region has the DNA TGTGCCAGCGTAGCAGCTAGCCATGGGAAAGAGACCCAGTACTTC.

J is TRBJ1-2 and V is TRBV6-5; 9 nucleotides match TRBD1. Germline CDR1 MNHEY, CDR2 SVGAGI. The CDR3 length is 15 residues. The V and J ends lost 7 bases and 5 bases, in that order; junction bases with no gene match: 11. CDR3: CASKIGGTGYYGYTF. The CDR3 bases are TGTGCCAGCAAGATCGGAGGGACAGGGTATTATGGCTACACCTTC.

Only a few counts were recorded for this clone. The rearrangement uses TRBV5-6 and TRBJ2-7; 7 bases agree with TRBD2. The V and J ends lost 5 bases and 0 bases, in that order; junction bases with no gene match: 5. This CDR3 spans 14 amino acids. The germline V gene has CDR1 SGHDT and CDR2 YYEEEE. The CDR3 DNA reads as TGTGCCAGCAGGGAGCGGGACCCCTCCTACGAGCAGTACTTC. Its protein is CASRERDPSYEQYF.

J is TRBJ1-1 and V is TRBV9, with 8 bases identical to TRBD1. V was pared by 0 bases and J by 8 bases, with 3 bases of the junction left unmatched. The CDR3 is 13 amino acids. Germline CDR1 is SGDLS and CDR2 is YYNGEE. The CDR3: CASSVDRGVEAFF. CDR3 DNA sequence: TGTGCCAGCAGCGTAGACAGGGGGGTCGAAGCTTTCTTT. Together with reference TRBV9 and TRBJ1-1, the CDR3 gives the full variable domain: DSGVTQTPKHLITATGQRVTLRCSPRSGDLSVYWYQQSLDQGLQFLIQYYNGEERAKGNILERFSAQQFPDLHSELNLSSLELGDSALYFCASSVDRGVEAFFGQGTRLTVV.

J is TRBJ2-1 and V is TRBV6-5, with TRBD2 matching 12 bases. The junction had 4 bases not matched to a gene; V was cut back by 4 bases and J by 6 bases. The CDR3 consists of 15 residues. CDR1 is MNHEY and CDR2 is SVGAGI in the germline V gene. CDR3 loop: CASSWTSGKRNEQFF. CDR3 in DNA: TGTGCCAGCAGTTGGACTAGCGGGAAGCGCAATGAGCAGTTCTTC.

This chain links TRBV27 with TRBJ1-2; tentative D call: TRBD1 (5 bases). From germline, CDR1 is MNHEY and CDR2 SMNVEV (reference sequence). This CDR3 comprises 13 residues. V gave up 4 bases and J gave up 7 bases, with 13 bases separating them. CDR3: CASSYSGLSGYTF. Here the CDR3 DNA reads TGTGCCAGCAGTTATTCGGGACTCTCTGGCTACACCTTC.

The genes are TRBV15 and TRBJ1-5, with a tentative D call TRBD1 (6 bases). Looked up from germline, CDR1 is LNHNV and CDR2 is YYDKDF (reference sequence). V shed 6 bases and J shed 2 bases, with 17 bases lying between them. The length of the CDR3 is 16 residues. CDR3 in DNA: TGTGCCACCAGGGCCCTACAGGGTTTGGGCAATCAGCCCCAGCATTTT. This gives the protein CATRALQGLGNQPQHF.

The rearrangement joins TRBV5-1 to TRBJ2-5; D is possibly TRBD1 (5 bases). Germline loops: CDR1 SGHRS, CDR2 YFSETQ. The CDR3 extends over 18 amino acids. V was cut by 2 bases and J by 2 bases, with 22 bases left in between. CDR3 nucleotides: TGCGCCAGCAGCTTTCCCGCAAGACCGCGTCAGGGACAAGAGACCCAGTACTTC. This codes for CASSFPARPRQGQETQYF.

V is TRBV11-3 and J is TRBJ2-2; 8 nucleotides align to TRBD2. V was clipped by 4 bases and J by 1 base; unmatched bases: 8. Germline V CDR1 and CDR2: SGHNT, YENEEA. This CDR3 has 17 amino acids. DNA of the CDR3: TGTGCCAGCAGCTCCTCCTTAGCGGGGATGAACACCGGGGAGCTGTTTTTT. Translated: CASSSSLAGMNTGELFF.

This rearrangement joins TRBV19 to TRBJ1-2; D gene ambiguous. This CDR3 has 15 amino acids. Trimming took 0 bases from V and 5 from J, leaving 13 bases between them. The germline V gene encodes CDR1 LNHDA and CDR2 SQIVND (reference sequence). CDR3 DNA sequence: TGTGCCAGTAGTATAGATCTGCTCTCGGATTATGGCTACACCTTC. This translates into CASSIDLLSDYGYTF.

This chain connects TRBV3-1 (or the pseudogene TRBV3-2) to TRBJ2-3; 12 nucleotides align to TRBD2. Germline V gives CDR1 LGHDT, CDR2 YNNKEL (reference sequence). The junction had 5 bases not matched to a gene; V was cut back by 6 bases and J by 1 base. This CDR3 is 16 amino acids long. The CDR3 region is CASRNLAGGGTDTQYF. Here the CDR3 DNA reads TGTGCCAGCAGAAATCTAGCGGGAGGGGGCACAGATACGCAGTATTTT.

The V and J genes are TRBV19 and TRBJ2-1; 10 bases fit TRBD2. This CDR3 has 17 residues. V lost 3 bases to trimming and J lost 7 bases; unmatched junction nucleotides: 12. The germline gives CDR1 LNHDA, CDR2 SQIVND (reference sequence). The CDR3 loop is CASSINPSGSPWNEQFF. The CDR3 DNA sequence: TGTGCCAGTAGTATCAATCCTAGCGGGAGCCCGTGGAATGAGCAGTTCTTC.

This clone appeared a single time. The chain uses TRBV4-2 and TRBJ2-7; 9 bases line up with TRBD2. In germline, CDR1 is LGHNA, CDR2 YNFKEQ. The CDR3 covers 17 residues. V shed 1 base, J shed 0 bases, and the junction held 7 bases outside the gene matches. The CDR3 sequence is CASSQGASGDSSYEQYF. The CDR3 nucleotides are TGTGCCAGCAGCCAAGGGGCTAGCGGGGATAGCTCCTACGAGCAGTACTTC.

The chain carries TRBV5-6 and TRBJ2-2; 7 bases are a match to TRBD2. The CDR3 loop spans 14 amino acids. V lost 0 bases to trimming and J lost 6 bases; unmatched junction nucleotides: 2. Germline CDR1 and CDR2: SGHDT and YYEEEE. The CDR3: CASSLVGGSGELFF. For the CDR3, the DNA is TGTGCCAGCAGCTTGGTCGGGGGGTCCGGGGAGCTGTTTTTT.

The chain employs TRBV6-5 and TRBJ2-7; D may be TRBD2 (5 bases). Germline CDR1 reads MNHEY; CDR2 reads SVGAGI. This CDR3 contains 12 residues. Trimming removed 6 bases at V and 5 bases at J, with 11 bases between. Here the CDR3 reads CASRIIANEQYF. CDR3 nucleotides: TGTGCCAGCAGAATAATAGCGAACGAGCAGTACTTC.

This chain connects TRBV23-1 to TRBJ1-2, with D tentatively TRBD1 (5 bases). TRBV23-1 is known as an ORF, though its function is uncertain. The CDR3 extends over 15 amino acids. Between the trimmed V and J ends, which lost 0 bases and 5 bases, there was a span of 13 bases. The CDR3 reads CASSQSVGRLYGYTF. In DNA form, the CDR3 reads TGCGCCAGCAGTCAATCCGTGGGGCGGCTATATGGCTACACCTTC.

The chain couples TRBV5-1 to TRBJ1-3, with 8 bases fitting TRBD1. Germline V CDR1 and CDR2: SGHRS, YFSETQ. The CDR3 length is 14 residues. J was trimmed by 7 bases and V by 5 bases; bases with no gene match: 8. CDR3 coding DNA: TGCGCCAGCAGTCCCCAGGGGGCCGGGAACACCATATATTTT. Amino acid sequence: CASSPQGAGNTIYF.

The rearrangement links TRBV11-2 to TRBJ2-3, with 7 bases identical to TRBD2. Per germline, CDR1 SGHAT and CDR2 FQNNGV. The V segment lost 1 base and the J segment 1 base; nucleotides outside the gene matches: 2. The CDR3 length is 15 residues. Here the CDR3 reads CASSLGGSGTDTQYF. CDR3 nucleotide sequence: TGTGCCAGCAGCTTAGGCGGGAGTGGCACAGATACGCAGTATTTT.

The sample holds one count of this clone. The chain couples TRBV6-1 to TRBJ2-1; D possibly corresponds to TRBD2 (6 bases). The germline V and J ends were trimmed by 2 bases and 0 bases, with 8 bases remaining between them. The length of the CDR3 is 15 residues. Germline V gene data show CDR1 as MNHNS and CDR2 as SASEGT. As DNA, the CDR3 is TGTGCCAGCAGTGAATACGGGAGCTCCTACAATGAGCAGTTCTTC. Its protein product is CASSEYGSSYNEQFF.